The 9 T cell receptor beta chains presented below share a single source sample, sequenced in a study of shared clonotypes between healthy human individuals. The assay was immunoSEQ multiplex PCR, and TCRdb's table has in-frame clones only and misses some. Of over 850,000 clones listed, approximately 78% are singletons. The sequencing sample was made of memory CD4+ T cells from PBMCs. Documented subset: CD45RA-negative fraction. The source is a man aged 18 to 35 in good health. Some clones in this sample may be carry-over from other donors' samples.

This clone was counted once. The rearrangement uses TRBV5-1 and TRBJ2-4; D ambiguous. V dropped 6 bases and J dropped 10 bases, with 20 bases sitting between them. Germline CDR1 reads SGHRS; CDR2 reads YFSETQ. This CDR3 has 14 residues. CDR3 in DNA: TGCGCCAGCACCCAAGATCCGACGTTGGAAATTCAGTACTTC. It encodes CASTQDPTLEIQYF.

V is TRBV14 and J is TRBJ2-3; no firm D call. The ends were cut back, 6 bases at V and 2 bases at J, with 12 bases in the middle. The germline V gene encodes CDR1 SGHDN and CDR2 FVKESK. The CDR3 loop spans 14 amino acids. The CDR3 region has the DNA TGTGCCAGCAGTGTGTACCTCCTCACAGATACGCAGTATTTT. It encodes CASSVYLLTDTQYF. Looking up the rest from reference TRBV14 and TRBJ2-3 gives the full variable domain: EAGVTQFPSHSVIEKGQTVTLRCDPISGHDNLYWYRRVMGKEIKFLLHFVKESKQDESGMPNNRFLAERTGGTYSTLKVQPAELEDSGVYFCASSVYLLTDTQYFGPGTRLTVL.

This chain uses TRBV6-5 with TRBJ1-1, with D hard to call. The CDR3 is 13 residues long. Looked up from germline, CDR1 is MNHEY and CDR2 is SVGAGI. The ends were cut back, 5 bases at V and 10 bases at J, with 17 bases in the middle. CDR3 sequence: CASSGLPHSRAFF. For the CDR3, the DNA is TGTGCCAGCAGTGGCCTCCCCCACTCTCGAGCTTTCTTT.

The chain has TRBV5-1 and TRBJ2-1, with TRBD2 matching over 7 bases. Germline V gene lookup returns CDR1 SGHRS and CDR2 YFSETQ. The CDR3 has 16 residues. The ends lost 0 bases at V and 5 bases at J; junction bases unmatched: 8. The CDR3 DNA is TGCGCCAGCAGCTTGGCCCTAGCGGCCCCCCACAATGAGCAGTTCTTC. Translating gives CASSLALAAPHNEQFF.

This rearrangement joins TRBV7-2 to TRBJ1-2; D uncertain. CDR1 and CDR2 from the germline V gene are SGHTA and FQGNSA. The CDR3 runs 13 residues. V was pared by 4 bases and J by 2 bases, with 8 bases between. The DNA of the CDR3 is TGTGCCAGCAGCTCGTCGCGGAACTATGGCTACACCTTC. Its translation is CASSSSRNYGYTF. Complete variable domain (other parts from reference TRBV7-2 and TRBJ1-2): GAGVSQSPSNKVTEKGKDVELRCDPISGHTALYWYRQSLGQGLEFLIYFQGNSAPDKSGLPSDRFSAERTGGSVSTLTIQRTQQEDSAVYLCASSSSRNYGYTFGSGTRLTVV.

The gene calls are TRBV4-1 and TRBJ2-7; unclear D gene. There are 13 residues in the CDR3. V lost 4 bases, J lost 3 bases, and 10 bases lay in between. The germline gives CDR1 MGHRA, CDR2 YSYEKL. CDR3 coding DNA: TGCGCCAGCAGCCGAGGATATGACTACGAGCAGTACTTC. This gives the protein CASSRGYDYEQYF.

This chain links TRBV5-8 with TRBJ1-1; possible D gene TRBD1, 5 bases. V lost 1 base and J lost 5, with 9 bases in between. The CDR3 covers 13 residues. Germline CDR1 SGHTS, CDR2 YDEGEE. The CDR3 nucleotides are TGTGCCAGCAGCTTGAGGCAGGGTACTGAAGCTTTCTTT. Protein: CASSLRQGTEAFF.

The chain joins TRBV29-1 to TRBJ2-3; D is undetermined. V gave up 4 bases and J gave up 5 bases, with 7 bases separating them. This CDR3 contains 11 residues. CDR1 and CDR2 from the germline V gene are SQVTM and ANQGSEA. The CDR3 nucleotides are TGCAGCGTTGGCGTGGTAGATACGCAGTATTTT. Protein product: CSVGVVDTQYF.

Notes on this clone: Other DNA variants within this sample encode the same CDR3. This sequence joins TRBV2 and TRBJ1-5; no definite D call. CDR3 size: 13 residues. The ends were cut back, 1 base at V and 4 bases at J, with 5 bases in the middle. CDR1 and CDR2 (germline): SNHLY, FYNNEI. The CDR3 reads CASSEGQNQPQHF. The CDR3 DNA sequence: TGTGCCAGCAGTGAAGGGCAAAATCAGCCCCAGCATTTT. Complete variable domain (other parts from reference TRBV2 and TRBJ1-5): EPEVTQTPSHQVTQMGQEVILRCVPISNHLYFYWYRQILGQKVEFLVSFYNNEISEKSEIFDDQFSVERPDGSNFTLKIRSTKLEDSAMYFCASSEGQNQPQHFGDGTRLSIL.